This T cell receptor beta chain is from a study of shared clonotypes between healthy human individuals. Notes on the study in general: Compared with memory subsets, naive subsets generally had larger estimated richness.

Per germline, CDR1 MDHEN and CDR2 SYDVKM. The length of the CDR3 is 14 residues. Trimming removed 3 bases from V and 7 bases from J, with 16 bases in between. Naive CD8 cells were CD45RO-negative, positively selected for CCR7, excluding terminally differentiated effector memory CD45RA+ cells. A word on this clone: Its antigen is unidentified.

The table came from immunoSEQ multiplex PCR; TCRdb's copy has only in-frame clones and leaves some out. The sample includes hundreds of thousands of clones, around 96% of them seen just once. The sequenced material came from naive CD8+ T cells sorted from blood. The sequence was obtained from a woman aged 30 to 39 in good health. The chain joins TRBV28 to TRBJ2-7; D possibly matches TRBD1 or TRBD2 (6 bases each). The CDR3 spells CASSFVTRGGEQYF. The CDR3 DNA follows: TGTGCCAGCAGTTTTGTAACCAGGGGAGGTGAGCAGTACTTC.